This T cell receptor beta chain was retrieved from a study of shared clonotypes between healthy human individuals. Study-wide results and caveats: Sampling used blood alone; tissue repertoires probably differ.

TCRdb keeps only in-frame clones here, not all; method: immunoSEQ multiplex PCR. The sample has approximately 2,300,000 clones, roughly 90% seen once. In germline, CDR1 is SEHNR, CDR2 FQNEAQ (reference sequence). V was cut by 3 bases and J by 5 bases, with 5 bases left in between. The CDR3 covers 11 residues. This clone is a singleton in its sample. The antigen remains unidentified. The CD4+ fraction was divided into a CD45RA+ naive subset and a CD45RA-negative memory subset. Sequencing was carried out using naive CD4+ T cells from PBMCs. The subset was: CD45RA+ positively selected. The TCR originated in a man younger than 35 in good health. Some clones in this sample may be carry-over from other donors' samples. This chain uses TRBV7-9 with TRBJ2-7; D not resolved. DNA of the CDR3: TGTGCCAGCAGCTTTTTTGACGAGCAGTACTTC. This encodes CASSFFDEQYF.